The 5 T cell receptor beta chains presented below share a single source sample, sequenced in a study of blood T cell repertoires in COVID-19. Generated by immunoSEQ multiplex PCR, the TCRdb table keeps only in-frame clones and is missing some. The data show approximately 350,000 clones, 80% to 90% seen once. Input material: peripheral blood. These receptors all come from a man aged 35 to 55 with acute or convalescent COVID-19.

The table lists this clone with a few counts. The chain employs TRBV5-6 and TRBJ2-1; the D is unclear. V lost 0 bases and J 2 bases, leaving 9 bases between the germline ends. Germline V gene data show CDR1 as SGHDT and CDR2 as YYEEEE. The CDR3 is made up of 15 amino acids. CDR3 DNA: TGTGCCAGCAGCTTGGGGGCAGCTCCCTACAATGAGCAGTTCTTC. The encoded protein is CASSLGAAPYNEQFF.

V is TRBV16 and J is TRBJ2-1, with TRBD2 matching 7 bases. Germline lookup yields CDR1 KGHSY and CDR2 FQNENV. Losses at the gene ends were 0 bases for V and 5 bases for J; bases not matched to a gene: 7. The CDR3 length is 16 residues. This CDR3 is CASSQSASGIHNEQFF. CDR3 nucleotides: TGTGCCAGCAGCCAATCAGCCAGCGGGATCCACAATGAGCAGTTCTTC.

Written as DNA, the CDR3 is TGTGCCAGCAGCTTTATGGGCCAACGGCATGGCTACACCTTC. It translates to CASSFMGQRHGYTF. The chain links TRBV7-8 to TRBJ1-2; D is uncertain. The CDR3 consists of 14 residues. The germline V and J ends were trimmed by 3 bases and 6 bases, with 14 bases remaining between them. Germline CDR1 and CDR2: SGHVS and FQNEAQ.

This clone has only one observation. This chain links TRBV6-6 with TRBJ1-2; the D gene is possibly TRBD1 (6 bases). The CDR3 loop spans 13 amino acids. Germline loops: CDR1 MNHNY, CDR2 SVGAGI (reference sequence). V was cut by 1 base and J by 6 bases, with 9 bases left in between. This CDR3 is CASSYYNRDGYTF. In nucleotides, the CDR3 is TGTGCCAGCAGTTACTATAACAGGGATGGCTACACCTTC.

The chain combines TRBV6-5 with TRBJ2-2; 9 nucleotides match TRBD1. V dropped 6 bases and J dropped 3; count of bases not matched to a gene: 5. Germline loops: CDR1 MNHEY, CDR2 SVGAGI. The CDR3 sequence is 15 residues long. In DNA, the CDR3 is TGTGCCAGCAGCCAGACAGGGGGTTACACCGGGGAGCTGTTTTTT. Translated: CASSQTGGYTGELFF.